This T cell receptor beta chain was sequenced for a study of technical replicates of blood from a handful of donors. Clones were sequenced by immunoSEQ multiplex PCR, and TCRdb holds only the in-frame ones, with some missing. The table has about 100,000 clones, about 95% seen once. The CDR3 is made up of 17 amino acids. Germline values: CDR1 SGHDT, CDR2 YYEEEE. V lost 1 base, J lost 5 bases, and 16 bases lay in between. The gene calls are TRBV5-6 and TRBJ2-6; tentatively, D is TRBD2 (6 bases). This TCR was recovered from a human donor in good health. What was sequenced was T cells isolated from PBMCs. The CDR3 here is CASSLRTTRIWANVLTF. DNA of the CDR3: TGTGCCAGCAGCTTGCGGACTACAAGGATCTGGGCCAACGTCCTGACTTTC.